Below are 30 T cell receptor beta chains sequenced from a single sample in a study of beta chain features in type 1 diabetes. Expressed TCRB transcripts got sequenced, as all isolated RNA was reverse transcribed. The data were produced by immunoSEQ multiplex PCR, yet TCRdb's version contains in-frame clones alone and is incomplete. Of a few hundred thousand clones detected, roughly a fifth appear once; the ten largest clones hold 0.035% to 0.055%. What was sequenced was naive CD4+ T cells from blood. The receptors shown here come from a woman aged 18-29 years in good health.

This clone was observed a few times. The rearrangement uses TRBV9 and TRBJ2-1; 10 bases align to TRBD2. The CDR3 is 14 residues long. V lost 1 base and J lost 8; bases outside the gene matches: 3. Looked up from germline, CDR1 is SGDLS and CDR2 is YYNGEE. The CDR3 sequence is CASSVTSGNDEQFF. CDR3 bases: TGTGCCAGCAGCGTAACTAGCGGGAACGATGAGCAGTTCTTC.

The table lists this clone with a few counts. CDR3 region: CASSVGANTQYF. DNA of the CDR3: TGTGCCAGCAGCGTAGGGGCGAATACGCAGTATTTT. The chain carries TRBV9 and TRBJ2-3; no reliable D call. The CDR3 covers 12 residues. V shed 0 bases and J shed 7 bases, with 6 bases lying between them. Looked up from germline, CDR1 is SGDLS and CDR2 is YYNGEE.

This clone was observed a handful of times. The rearrangement uses TRBV5-6 and TRBJ2-6, with D perhaps TRBD2 (6 bases). The CDR3 is 11 amino acids. Germline V gene sequence: CDR1 SGHDT, CDR2 YYEEEE. The V gene lost 0 bases and the J gene lost 16 bases, with 8 bases spanning the gap. The CDR3 DNA reads TGTGCCAGCAGCTTGGTAGGGAGGCTGACTTTC. This sequence encodes CASSLVGRLTF.

This rearrangement joins TRBV13 to TRBJ2-4; 9 bases line up with TRBD1. This CDR3 contains 13 residues. Germline CDR1 is PRHDT and CDR2 is FYEKMQ (reference sequence). The J segment lost 7 bases and the V segment lost 7 bases, leaving 5 bases of the junction unmatched. CDR3 coding DNA: TGTGCCAGCAAACAGGGGGCAAGTAACATTCAGTACTTC. It codes for CASKQGASNIQYF.

In its sample, this clone was seen a few times. At the DNA level, this CDR3 is encoded by other sequences in the same sample as well. This chain joins TRBV29-1 and TRBJ2-5, with a weak D call TRBD1 (6 bases). There are 12 residues in the CDR3. The germline gives CDR1 SQVTM, CDR2 ANQGSEA. V was cut by 4 bases and J by 4 bases, with 10 bases left in between. The CDR3 DNA reads as TGCAGCGTTGGTGGGGGCGGAGAGACCCAGTACTTC. This codes for CSVGGGGETQYF.

The chain carries TRBV9 and TRBJ2-1; 11 bases match TRBD2. V dropped 0 bases and J dropped 8; count of bases not matched to a gene: 4. This CDR3 is built from 15 residues. Germline-derived CDR1 and CDR2 are SGDLS and YYNGEE. CDR3 residues: CASSVGSGRADEQFF. The CDR3 DNA reads TGTGCCAGCAGCGTAGGTAGCGGGAGGGCCGATGAGCAGTTCTTC.

There are a few counts of this clone. CDR3: CASSAPLLAGVGETQYF. The CDR3 DNA reads TGTGCCAGCAGCGCACCATTACTAGCGGGAGTCGGAGAGACCCAGTACTTC. The rearrangement joins TRBV7-2 to TRBJ2-5; 11 bases map to TRBD2. CDR1 and CDR2 from the germline V gene are SGHTA and FQGNSA. CDR3 length: 17 amino acids. Losses at the gene ends were 5 bases for V and 4 bases for J; bases not matched to a gene: 12.

This chain connects TRBV7-9 to TRBJ2-3; 8 bases agree with TRBD2. Germline assignment: CDR1 SEHNR and CDR2 FQNEAQ (reference sequence). This CDR3 region has 13 residues. Trimming at V came to 5 bases and at J to 4 bases, leaving 2 bases not matched to a gene. The CDR3: CASSPRGADTQYF. In DNA, the CDR3 is TGTGCCAGCAGCCCGCGGGGGGCAGATACGCAGTATTTT.

This clone has just a few counts. In nucleotides, the CDR3 is TGTGCCTCCAGAGGTAGGGAGGTCGAGACCCAGTACTTC. Its protein is CASRGREVETQYF. The chain uses TRBV10-3 and TRBJ2-5; TRBD2 is a possible D gene (6 bases). The V gene lost 11 bases and the J gene lost 5 bases, with 18 bases spanning the gap. The CDR3 consists of 13 residues. Germline values: CDR1 ENHRY, CDR2 SYGVKD.

J is TRBJ2-3 and V is TRBV7-2, with a tentative D call TRBD1 (5 bases). CDR1 and CDR2 from the germline V gene are SGHTA and FQGNSA. Trimming pared 1 base from V and 0 bases from J, leaving 11 bases between. The CDR3 contains 16 residues. The CDR3 loop reads CASSLGGSTSTDTQYF. The CDR3 DNA sequence: TGTGCCAGCAGCTTAGGGGGCTCCACTAGCACAGATACGCAGTATTTT. Full variable domain (rest looked up from reference TRBV7-2 and TRBJ2-3): GAGVSQSPSNKVTEKGKDVELRCDPISGHTALYWYRQSLGQGLEFLIYFQGNSAPDKSGLPSDRFSAERTGGSVSTLTIQRTQQEDSAVYLCASSLGGSTSTDTQYFGPGTRLTVL.

The chain carries TRBV29-1 and TRBJ1-1; no definite D call. Looked up from germline, CDR1 is SQVTM and CDR2 is ANQGSEA. This CDR3 has 19 residues. Trimming took 2 bases from V and 0 from J, leaving 25 bases between them. Here the CDR3 DNA reads TGCAGCGTTGAACCTATCTGGGTGCTAGGGAGAGGGATGAACACTGAAGCTTTCTTT. As protein: CSVEPIWVLGRGMNTEAFF.

This chain links TRBV6-1 with TRBJ2-1, with 8 bases fitting TRBD1. CDR1 is MNHNS, CDR2 SASEGT, per germline. The junction had 13 bases not matched to a gene; V was cut back by 8 bases and J by 7 bases. This CDR3 is 15 amino acids long. CDR3 sequence (DNA): TGTGCCAGCCTCAGGGGGCGCGTAGAAGAGAATGAGCAGTTCTTC. Translation: CASLRGRVEENEQFF.

V is TRBV30 and J is TRBJ1-4, with D possibly being TRBD1 (5 bases). Trimming removed 0 bases at V and 6 bases at J, with 14 bases between. Germline V CDR1 and CDR2: GTSNPN, SVGIG (reference sequence). CDR3 size: 15 residues. CDR3 protein: CAWSVGAGKDEKLFF. The CDR3 DNA follows: TGTGCCTGGAGTGTAGGGGCAGGGAAGGATGAAAAACTGTTTTTT. Using reference TRBV30 and TRBJ1-4 for the parts outside the CDR3, the full variable domain is SQTIHQWPATLVQPVGSPLSLECTVEGTSNPNLYWYRQAAGRGLQLLFYSVGIGQISSEVPQNLSASRPQDRQFILSSKKLLLSDSGFYLCAWSVGAGKDEKLFFGSGTQLSVL.

The chain links TRBV19 to TRBJ2-7; D possibly corresponds to TRBD2 (6 bases). Trimming pared 3 bases from V and 6 bases from J, leaving 15 bases between. The CDR3 loop spans 14 amino acids. Germline assignment: CDR1 LNHDA and CDR2 SQIVND (reference sequence). CDR3 DNA sequence: TGTGCCAGTAGTATCCGCTGGGACTTATTCGAGCAGTACTTC. It is translated as CASSIRWDLFEQYF.

This clone has only a few counts. The chain links TRBV5-6 to TRBJ2-3, with TRBD2 matching 12 bases. V lost 0 bases, J lost 0 bases, and 8 bases stayed unmatched. Germline CDR1 and CDR2: SGHDT and YYEEEE. The CDR3 length is 19 residues. For the CDR3, the DNA is TGTGCCAGCAGCTTGGGAGTCCTAGCGGGGGGGTTAAGCACAGATACGCAGTATTTT. The encoded protein is CASSLGVLAGGLSTDTQYF.

This clone was seen more than once but under ten times. The genes are TRBV30 and TRBJ1-2; weak D call: TRBD1 (6 bases). The germline V gene encodes CDR1 GTSNPN and CDR2 SVGIG (reference sequence). CDR3 size: 13 residues. Deletions cut 7 bases from V and 3 bases from J, with 15 bases between. The CDR3 DNA is TGTGCCTCGGCAAGACAGGCCCACTATGGCTACACCTTC. Amino acid sequence: CASARQAHYGYTF. The complete variable domain, with remaining parts taken from reference TRBV30 and TRBJ1-2, reads SQTIHQWPATLVQPVGSPLSLECTVEGTSNPNLYWYRQAAGRGLQLLFYSVGIGQISSEVPQNLSASRPQDRQFILSSKKLLLSDSGFYLCASARQAHYGYTFGSGTRLTVV.

This clone was detected a few times. V gene TRBV5-1 combines with J gene TRBJ2-1; TRBD1 matches at 9 bases. The germline V gene has CDR1 SGHRS and CDR2 YFSETQ. J gave up 4 bases and V 0 bases, and 5 bases lay outside the gene matches. The CDR3 length is 16 residues. CDR3 sequence reads: CASSLEGQGQYNEQFF. CDR3 in DNA: TGCGCCAGCAGCTTGGAGGGACAGGGCCAGTACAATGAGCAGTTCTTC.

V is TRBV2 and J is TRBJ2-5; 7 positions agree with TRBD2. Losses at the gene ends were 6 bases for V and 2 bases for J; bases not matched to a gene: 9. This CDR3 comprises 15 residues. Germline CDR1 reads SNHLY; CDR2 reads FYNNEI. The CDR3 reads CASRRLAVDQETQYF. CDR3 sequence (DNA): TGTGCCAGCAGAAGACTAGCCGTAGATCAAGAGACCCAGTACTTC.

This clone was seen a few times. V gene TRBV2 combines with J gene TRBJ2-5; TRBD2 matches 11 bases. After removal of 6 bases from V and 3 bases from J, the junction contained 6 bases not matched to a gene. Germline-derived CDR1 and CDR2 are SNHLY and FYNNEI. The CDR3 totals 15 residues. The DNA for the CDR3 is TGTGCCAGCAGGCAGGGGACTAGCGGTAAAGAGACCCAGTACTTC. This encodes CASRQGTSGKETQYF. Full variable domain (remainder filled in from reference TRBV2 and TRBJ2-5): EPEVTQTPSHQVTQMGQEVILRCVPISNHLYFYWYRQILGQKVEFLVSFYNNEISEKSEIFDDQFSVERPDGSNFTLKIRSTKLEDSAMYFCASRQGTSGKETQYFGPGTRLLVL.

The chain links TRBV18 to TRBJ2-3; 9 nucleotides match TRBD1. The CDR3 extends over 15 amino acids. In germline, CDR1 is KGHSH, CDR2 LQKENI. The junction had 3 bases not matched to a gene; V was cut back by 3 bases and J by 2 bases. CDR3 loop: CASSPGTGNTDTQYF. In nucleotides, the CDR3 is TGTGCCAGCTCACCCGGGACAGGGAACACAGATACGCAGTATTTT. Filled out from reference TRBV18 and TRBJ2-3, the complete variable domain reads NAGVMQNPRHLVRRRGQEARLRCSPMKGHSHVYWYRQLPEEGLKFMVYLQKENIIDESGMPKERFSAEFPKEGPSILRIQQVVRGDSAAYFCASSPGTGNTDTQYFGPGTRLTVL.

This clone was observed a single time. The CDR3 reads CAWSVPRTGRGPQHF. CDR3 coding DNA: TGTGCCTGGAGTGTACCCCGGACAGGCCGAGGGCCCCAGCATTTT. The chain carries TRBV30 and TRBJ1-5; 7 bases are shared with TRBD1. V trimming: 0 bases; J trimming: 9 bases; junction bases outside the gene matches: 11. Germline lookup yields CDR1 GTSNPN and CDR2 SVGIG (reference sequence). The CDR3 totals 15 residues.

This sequence joins TRBV19 and TRBJ2-4; 7 bases fit TRBD2. The CDR3 covers 13 residues. Per germline, CDR1 LNHDA and CDR2 SQIVND (reference sequence). The trim removed 8 bases at V and 5 bases at J, leaving 6 bases unmatched. CDR3 in amino acids: CASASGVENIQYF. The CDR3 DNA reads TGTGCCAGTGCTAGCGGTGTAGAAAACATTCAGTACTTC.

V gene TRBV4-1 combines with J gene TRBJ1-4; no clear D gene. V lost 0 bases and J lost 0, with 5 bases in between. Germline V CDR1 and CDR2: MGHRA, YSYEKL. There are 15 residues in the CDR3. CDR3 DNA sequence: TGCGCCAGCAGCCAAGAGGGAGCAACTAATGAAAAACTGTTTTTT. Encoded protein: CASSQEGATNEKLFF.

This chain uses TRBV7-8 with TRBJ2-3, with D unclear. V lost 4 bases and J 0 bases, leaving 8 bases between the germline ends. There are 14 residues in the CDR3. CDR1 and CDR2 (germline): SGHVS, FQNEAQ. The CDR3 sequence: CASSYRASTDTQYF. Here the CDR3 DNA reads TGTGCCAGCAGCTATCGAGCTAGCACAGATACGCAGTATTTT.

The chain recombines TRBV30 with TRBJ2-2, with D unresolved. This CDR3 spans 13 amino acids. Trimming left V 2 bases short and J 0 bases short, with 4 bases between. Germline CDR1 is GTSNPN and CDR2 is SVGIG (reference sequence). CDR3 nucleotide sequence: TGTGCCTGGAGTCCTCCGAACACCGGGGAGCTGTTTTTT. Protein product: CAWSPPNTGELFF.

The chain is built from TRBV5-1 and TRBJ2-5, with D tentatively TRBD2 (7 bases). V was trimmed by 1 base and J by 5 bases, leaving 15 bases between them. This CDR3 is 15 amino acids long. The germline V gene has CDR1 SGHRS and CDR2 YFSETQ. CDR3 bases: TGCGCCAGCAGCTTGACGGGGGGCCCTCTGGAGACCCAGTACTTC. Translated: CASSLTGGPLETQYF. Based on the CDR3 plus reference TRBV5-1 and TRBJ2-5, the full variable domain is KAGVTQTPRYLIKTRGQQVTLSCSPISGHRSVSWYQQTPGQGLQFLFEYFSETQRNKGNFPGRFSGRQFSNSRSEMNVSTLELGDSALYLCASSLTGGPLETQYFGPGTRLLVL.

This sequence joins TRBV5-4 and TRBJ1-1; no clear D. The germline V and J ends were trimmed by 0 bases and 3 bases, with 9 bases remaining between them. The CDR3 runs to 14 residues. Germline CDR1 reads SGHNT; CDR2 reads YYREEE (reference sequence). Here the CDR3 reads CASSLARWDTEAFF. The DNA of the CDR3 is TGTGCCAGCAGCTTGGCCAGGTGGGACACTGAAGCTTTCTTT.

This clone turned up a few times. The gene calls are TRBV15 and TRBJ2-7; D perhaps matches TRBD2 (6 bases). The CDR3 loop spans 12 amino acids. Between the trimmed V and J ends, which lost 1 base and 7 bases, there was a span of 8 bases. The germline V gene has CDR1 LNHNV and CDR2 YYDKDF (reference sequence). DNA for the CDR3: TGTGCCACCAGCAGAGCCGCGGGAGAGCAGTACTTC. Amino acid sequence: CATSRAAGEQYF.

The V and J genes are TRBV25-1 and TRBJ1-1; tentative D call: TRBD1 (6 bases). CDR3 size: 15 residues. In germline, CDR1 is MGHDK, CDR2 SYGVNS. V was shortened by 4 bases and J by 2 bases, with 14 bases between the two germline ends. For the CDR3, the DNA is TGTGCCAGCAGTGTCTGGCCGGGACAAAACACTGAAGCTTTCTTT. Amino acid sequence: CASSVWPGQNTEAFF.

The chain carries TRBV4-1 and TRBJ2-7; possibly TRBD2 for D (6 bases). Germline assignment: CDR1 MGHRA and CDR2 YSYEKL. V was cut by 2 bases and J by 2 bases, with 10 bases left in between. The CDR3 has 14 residues. DNA of the CDR3: TGCGCCAGCAGCCAAAGCGGGCCCCCCTACGAGCAGTACTTC. Amino acid sequence: CASSQSGPPYEQYF.